What follows is one T cell receptor (beta chain) and its context. The germline gives CDR1 KGHSH, CDR2 LQKENI. The V gene end was trimmed by 2 bases and the J gene end by 3 bases; junction bases not matched to a gene: 13. The CDR3 consists of 18 residues. The sample originates from a study of Tregs in tolerant kidney transplant recipients. Unstimulated regulatory T cells (CD4+CD25+CD127-), CD4+CD25- non-regulatory cells, CD4 and CD8 cells were FACS-sorted from thawed PBMCs. Assay used: immunoSEQ multiplex PCR; TCRdb lists only in-frame clones, some missing. The sample has some 100,000 clones; about 90% are singletons.

Sequencing was performed on CD4+ T cells from blood. The source is a human donor in good health. This chain joins TRBV18 and TRBJ2-7; 10 positions agree with TRBD1. CDR3 nucleotides: TGTGCCAGCTCACCATATGCCGGGACAGGGGCCACCTACTACGAGCAGTACTTC. This codes for CASSPYAGTGATYYEQYF.